What follows is one T cell receptor beta chain and its context. Its antigen is undetermined. The sample is drawn from a study of T cell responses to AZD1222 COVID-19 vaccine. Study-level information: Second doses were pooled across both intervals (about 4 or about 12 weeks). General study points: At study baseline, merely about 6 AZD1222 recipients were seropositive.

TCRdb keeps only in-frame clones here, not all; method: immunoSEQ multiplex PCR. The sample lists over 150,000 clones, 88% occurring once. J lost 2 bases, V lost 6 bases, and 12 bases had no gene match. The CDR3 runs 17 residues. Germline CDR1 is GTSNPN and CDR2 is SVGIG (reference sequence). The chain is built from TRBV30 and TRBJ2-7; 14 nucleotides match TRBD2. Source: peripheral blood, taken on day 0 of AZD1222 vaccination. This TCR came from an adult in good health. This chain's CDR3 is CACEGTSGGHPTYEQYF. The CDR3 DNA reads TGTGCCTGCGAGGGGACTAGCGGGGGCCACCCGACCTACGAGCAGTACTTC.